This TCR beta chain was sequenced for a study of T cell changes during pregnancy in multiple sclerosis. Produced via immunoSEQ multiplex PCR; TCRdb's table is partial and in-frame only. Of about 40,000 clones detected, about 91% appear once; the ten largest clones hold approximately 0.81%. Germline values: CDR1 SGHRS, CDR2 YFSETQ. Trimming removed 2 bases from V and 8 bases from J; junction bases left unmatched: 9. This CDR3 comprises 14 residues. The chain is built from TRBV5-1 and TRBJ1-2, with 7 nucleotides matching TRBD1. This TCR was recovered from a female donor with multiple sclerosis, enrolled in a pregnancy study. This specimen was CD4+ T cells from peripheral blood mononuclear cells, taken in the third trimester of pregnancy. In DNA, the CDR3 is TGCGCCAGCAGCTTCGAGACAGGGTTCGTCGGCTACACCTTC. It codes for CASSFETGFVGYTF.